This T cell receptor beta chain was recovered during a study of alternative splicing in chronic myeloid leukemia remission (dated by TCRdb to 2020 to 2021). Study-wide context: RNA sequencing was used to profile peripheral blood from chronic-phase CML patients at diagnosis and at remission, and the results were compared with those from healthy donors. The RESIST (imatinib), ENESTxtnd (nilotinib) and PINNACLE (nilotinib plus pegylated interferon) trials supplied some 10 diagnostic specimens along with matched remission specimens. The French Persistem study contributed nine CML samples, of which seven were diagnostic and two were matched remission samples. Trizol was used to extract total RNA from peripheral blood mononuclear cells of the diagnosis, remission and control samples. The median age was roughly 49 years at diagnosis and around 56 at remission, while healthy controls had a median age of approximately 40. For the trials, the diagnostic specimens consisted of total leukocytes from peripheral blood that had been collected in EDTA. The female/male split was 11/5 for diagnosis samples, 8/3 for remission samples and 2/4 for controls. General conclusions and limits of the study: At remission, blood cell composition was reshaped to resemble that of the lymphoid cell-enriched normal controls. Blood cell composition varied strongly between timepoints, moving from enrichment of myeloid progenitors at diagnosis to enrichment of mature lymphoid cells at remission.

Reading the label with the study, this specimen's time point is: chronic-phase CML before TKI therapy (screening/day 1). Roughly 16 CML patients were included in the patient cohort, and matched post-remission samples were retrieved for a subset of these patients. About this clonotype: The target of this receptor is not known.

Receptor libraries were prepared by bulk RNA-seq. The TruSeq Stranded RNA sample prep kit was used to generate libraries of poly-A-enriched mRNA from an input of 0.85 to 1 ug total RNA. Paired-end sequencing was carried out on a HiSeq 2500, and each sample was sequenced in triplicate. A read length of 125 nucleotides per mate was used for RNA-seq. As for the authors' bioinformatics: After trimming, reads were aligned to hg38 using STAR v2.7, and quality control was handled by FASTQC, RSeQC and multiqc. Salmon 0.14.1 was used to quantify gene expression levels as transcripts per million (TPM). Principal component analysis suggested that trial, library batch, sequencing batch, treatment regimen and sex did not drive transcriptomic profiles. Following TCRdb reprocessing, every CDR3 protein sequence forms one entry, and DNA is not provided. The V and J calls shown here were made by TCRdb, not taken from the authors' results. The sample has about 700 distinct CDR3 sequences on record, approximately 96% of them singletons. The biggest ten clones account for over 3% of the sample.

The CDR3, cysteine through phenylalanine, is 16 amino acids long. DNA is not on record. The germline V gene (reference sequence) supplies CDR1 GTSNPN and CDR2 SVGIG. The sequenced sample was PBMCs or total blood leukocytes (not recorded which), obtained at diagnosis. In this chain, TRBV30 is recombined with TRBJ2-3; lacking DNA, the TRBD2 call made by TCRdb goes unchecked. The receptor comes from an adult with chronic myeloid leukemia. The CDR3 protein is CAWSVRRGVSTDTQYF.